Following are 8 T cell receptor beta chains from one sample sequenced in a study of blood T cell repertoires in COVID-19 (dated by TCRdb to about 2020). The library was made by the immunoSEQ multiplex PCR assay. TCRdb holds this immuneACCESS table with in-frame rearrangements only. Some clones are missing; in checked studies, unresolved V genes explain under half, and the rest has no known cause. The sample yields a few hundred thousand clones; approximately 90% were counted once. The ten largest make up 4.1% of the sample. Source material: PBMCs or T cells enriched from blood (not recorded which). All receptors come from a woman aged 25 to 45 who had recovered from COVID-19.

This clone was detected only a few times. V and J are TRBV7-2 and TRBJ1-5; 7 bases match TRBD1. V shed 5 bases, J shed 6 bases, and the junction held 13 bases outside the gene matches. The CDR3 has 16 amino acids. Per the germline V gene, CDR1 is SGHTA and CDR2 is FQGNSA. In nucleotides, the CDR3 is TGTGCCAGCAGCCAGAGAAGTACAGGGGAGGTTCAGCCCCAGCATTTT. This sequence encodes CASSQRSTGEVQPQHF. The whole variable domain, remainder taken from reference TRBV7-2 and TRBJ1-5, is GAGVSQSPSNKVTEKGKDVELRCDPISGHTALYWYRQSLGQGLEFLIYFQGNSAPDKSGLPSDRFSAERTGGSVSTLTIQRTQQEDSAVYLCASSQRSTGEVQPQHFGDGTRLSIL.

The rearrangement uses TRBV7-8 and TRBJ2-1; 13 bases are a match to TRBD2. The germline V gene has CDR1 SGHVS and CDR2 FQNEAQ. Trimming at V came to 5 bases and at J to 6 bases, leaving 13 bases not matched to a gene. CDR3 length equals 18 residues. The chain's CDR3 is CASSPGLAGDHSGNEQFF. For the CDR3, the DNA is TGTGCCAGCAGCCCCGGACTAGCGGGAGACCATTCCGGCAATGAGCAGTTCTTC.

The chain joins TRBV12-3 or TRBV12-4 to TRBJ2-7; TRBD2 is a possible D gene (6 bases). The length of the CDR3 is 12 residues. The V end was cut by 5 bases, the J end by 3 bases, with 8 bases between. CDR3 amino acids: CASSPGVYEQYF. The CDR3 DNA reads TGTGCCAGCAGTCCGGGGGTCTACGAGCAGTACTTC.

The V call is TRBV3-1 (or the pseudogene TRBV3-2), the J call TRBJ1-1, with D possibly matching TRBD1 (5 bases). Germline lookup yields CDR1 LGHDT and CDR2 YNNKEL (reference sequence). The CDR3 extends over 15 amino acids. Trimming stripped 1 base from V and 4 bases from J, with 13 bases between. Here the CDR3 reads CASSQGWGEFTEAFF. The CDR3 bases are TGTGCCAGCAGCCAAGGGTGGGGGGAATTCACTGAAGCTTTCTTT.

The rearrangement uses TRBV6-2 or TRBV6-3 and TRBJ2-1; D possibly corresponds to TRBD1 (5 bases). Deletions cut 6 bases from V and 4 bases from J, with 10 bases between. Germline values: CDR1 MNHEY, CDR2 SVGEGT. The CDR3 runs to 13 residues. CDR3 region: CASSKGVYNEQFF. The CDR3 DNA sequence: TGTGCCAGCAGCAAAGGGGTTTACAATGAGCAGTTCTTC.

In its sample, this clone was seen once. In nucleotides, the CDR3 is TGTGCCAGCAGCACGTCTGAGGATACGCAGTATTTT. Its protein product is CASSTSEDTQYF. The rearrangement joins TRBV7-3 to TRBJ2-3; D remains unclear. V was cut by 5 bases and J by 6 bases, with 9 bases left in between. CDR1 and CDR2 (germline): SGHTA, FQGTGA. The CDR3 sequence is 12 residues long.

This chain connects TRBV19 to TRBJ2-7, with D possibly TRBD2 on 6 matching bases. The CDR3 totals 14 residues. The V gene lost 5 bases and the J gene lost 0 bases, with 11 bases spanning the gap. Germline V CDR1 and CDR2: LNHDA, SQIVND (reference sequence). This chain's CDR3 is CASSYPGSSYEQYF. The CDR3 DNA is TGTGCCAGTAGTTATCCCGGGAGCTCCTACGAGCAGTACTTC.

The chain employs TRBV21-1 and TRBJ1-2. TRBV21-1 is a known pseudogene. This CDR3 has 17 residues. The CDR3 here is CASSKWSGRASLHGYTF. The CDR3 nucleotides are TGTGCCAGCAGCAAATGGTCGGGAAGGGCATCCCTACATGGCTACACCTTC.